This T cell receptor beta chain derives from a study of CD8 T cells in ankylosing spondylitis. Library preparation for TCR beta used quantitative 5'-RACE with molecular barcodes. MiXCR, applied by TCRdb to the 5' RACE reads, yields one record per CDR3 protein. The sample yields just under 550,000 distinct CDR3 sequences, roughly an eighth seen once. Findings of the study overall: Significantly higher representation of disease-linked clones was reported for matched ankylosing spondylitis synovial fluid. What seemed typical of ankylosing spondylitis blood was a TCR beta motif built from roughly eight highly homologous variants. A subset of motif variants has previously been described in the synovial fluid and blood of reactive arthritis. Peripheral blood held disease-linked clones only at relatively low frequency, and these were CD8+.

Notes on this clonotype: Its antigen is unidentified.

Germline V gene lookup returns CDR1 SEHNR and CDR2 FQNEAQ (reference sequence). CDR3 length: 15 residues. Unmatched junction bases numbered 13, after V lost 5 bases and J lost 8 bases. This rearrangement joins TRBV7-9 to TRBJ1-1; 8 bases are a match to TRBD1. The source of this sequence is a male donor with ankylosing spondylitis. Sample: blood, either unsorted or a sorted T cell fraction (not recorded which). CDR3 amino acids: CASSPGGALEREAFF. The CDR3 coding sequence is TGTGCCAGCAGCCCAGGGGGCGCCCTAGAACGGGAAGCTTTCTTT.